The text below deals with one T cell receptor beta chain. No antigen is known for it. Repertoires were generated with immunoSEQ multiplex PCR, while TCRdb's copy carries only in-frame clones and drops some. The profile shows 30,000 to 40,000 clones, 70% to 85% of them singletons. The record originates from a study of vaccination effects on CD4 cells after COVID-19. The overall study: Post-vaccine sample collection fell at a median of 72 days after the second dose.

V was clipped by 5 bases and J by 6 bases, with 14 bases between them. The CDR3 length is 13 residues. Germline CDR1 is MNHEY and CDR2 is SVGEGT. Sequencing was preceded by expansion of antigen-specific CD4+ T cells with viral peptide pools in the ViraFEST assay. Scientists isolated CD4+ T cells after a roughly 9-day culture period ended. Each participant received a vaccine that was either BNT162b2 or mRNA-1273, given as two doses. Wells of a few million PBMC each were grown with around 10 IU/ml IL-2 and approximately 9.6 ug/ml peptides. Replacing half the medium with IL-2 medium was done on days 3 and 7.

V is TRBV6-2 or TRBV6-3 and J is TRBJ2-7; TRBD1 is a possible D gene (5 bases). Sequenced material: CD4+ T cells from PBMCs cultured with HCoV-NL63 spike peptides, taken after COVID-19 vaccination. The TCR sequence derives from a human donor who received a COVID-19 vaccine. Some clones in this sample may be carry-over from other donors' samples. CDR3 coding DNA: TGTGCCAGCAGTCAGGGTTGGAAGGGCGAGCAGTACGTC. This gives the protein CASSQGWKGEQYV.